These T cell receptor beta chains were read from a single sample in a study of Graves' ophthalmopathy and Graves' hyperthyroidism. One entry per CDR3 protein, called by TCRdb with MiXCR from the multiplex PCR reads. Altogether over a million distinct CDR3 sequences are present, about 36% being singletons, with the ten largest covering more than 9.5%. Sequenced sample: peripheral blood or thyroid tissue (not recorded which). These receptor sequences come from an adult man with Graves' hyperthyroidism. The CDR3 runs from the conserved cysteine through the conserved F or W. The D gene is left open where the match is weak. Size tells how often a clone was seen (once, few, many) or the class of an expanded clone, and some rows leave it out.

clone size	D gene	V gene	J gene	CDR3 protein	CDR3 DNA
-	-	TRBV10-3	TRBJ1-1	CASIPSGSLAEAFF	TGTGCCAGCATCCCTTCGGGGTCGCTCGCTGAAGCTTTCTTT
-	-	TRBV6-2/TRBV6-3	TRBJ2-7	CASATQEYYEQYF	TGTGCCAGCGCGACACAGGAATACTACGAGCAGTACTTC
-	-	TRBV7-2	TRBJ1-1	CASSQGGGQNTEAFF	TGTGCCAGCAGCCAAGGGGGGGGCCAGAACACTGAAGCTTTCTTT
few	TRBD2	TRBV29-1	TRBJ2-7	CSVVYGGLTYEQYF	TGCAGCGTTGTTTACGGGGGGTTAACCTACGAGCAGTACTTC
-	-	TRBV4-1	TRBJ1-5	CASSQEMGLHQPQHF	TGCGCCAGCAGCCAAGAGATGGGGCTCCATCAGCCCCAGCATTTT
few	-	TRBV7-2	TRBJ1-2	CASSNSGAYGYTF	TGTGCCAGCAGCAACTCAGGGGCCTATGGCTACACCTTC
many	-	TRBV5-1	TRBJ1-4	CASSPDGTTNEKLFF	TGCGCCAGCAGCCCCGACGGAACAACTAATGAAAAACTGTTTTTT
-	TRBD1	TRBV7-8	TRBJ1-4	CASSSHYRGANEKLFF	TGTGCCAGCAGCTCTCATTACAGGGGGGCTAATGAAAAACTGTTTTTT
-	-	TRBV29-1	TRBJ1-4	CSVVGRGNEKLFF	TGCAGCGTTGTCGGTAGGGGTAATGAAAAACTGTTTTTT
-	-	TRBV25-1	TRBJ2-3	CASSASGTDTQYF	TGTGCCAGCAGCGCTAGCGGCACAGATACGCAGTATTTT
few	TRBD2	TRBV14	TRBJ2-7	CASSPGRDHEQYF	TGTGCCAGCAGTCCCGGGAGGGACCACGAGCAGTACTTC
many	TRBD1	TRBV19	TRBJ2-7	CASSRGQGMYEQYF	TGTGCCAGTAGTCGGGGACAGGGTATGTACGAGCAGTACTTC
few	TRBD2	TRBV10-2	TRBJ2-5	CASSAGLAGAETQYF	TGCGCCAGCAGTGCCGGACTAGCGGGAGCAGAGACCCAGTACTTC
-	TRBD1	TRBV10-3	TRBJ2-2	CAIGQENTGELFF	TGTGCCATTGGACAGGAGAACACCGGGGAGCTGTTTTTT
-	TRBD1	TRBV7-9	TRBJ2-7	CASSYPHLGQGRQRSYEQYF	TGTGCCAGCAGTTACCCTCACTTGGGACAGGGGCGACAGAGGTCCTACGAGCAGTACTTC
-	-	TRBV7-8	TRBJ1-5	CASSLGPSGHYSNQPQHF	TGTGCCAGCAGCTTAGGTCCTTCGGGACACTATAGCAATCAGCCCCAGCATTTT
-	-	TRBV20-1	TRBJ1-6	CSARDTGRSPLHF	TGCAGTGCTCGAGATACAGGGCGGTCACCCCTCCACTTT
many	-	TRBV29-1	TRBJ2-7	CSVLARDKYYEQYF	TGCAGCGTTCTCGCCCGGGACAAGTACTACGAGCAGTACTTC
-	-	TRBV7-2	TRBJ1-3	CASGEISGNTIYF	TGTGCCAGCGGGGAGATCTCTGGAAACACCATATATTTT
many	-	TRBV10-3	TRBJ2-7	CAIREGLGVSYEQYF	TGTGCCATACGCGAAGGGTTAGGGGTCTCTTACGAGCAGTACTTC
-	TRBD1	TRBV29-1	TRBJ1-4	CSVVSGTDATNEKLFF	TGCAGCGTTGTCTCCGGGACAGATGCAACTAATGAAAAACTGTTTTTT
-	-	TRBV5-5	TRBJ1-5	CASSLEFRPSGGNQPQHF	TGTGCCAGCAGCTTGGAGTTTCGCCCCTCGGGGGGAAATCAGCCCCAGCATTTT
-	-	TRBV24-1	TRBJ1-5	CATSRGSYNQPQHF	TGTGCCACCAGTCGGGGTTCGTACAATCAGCCCCAGCATTTT
-	-	TRBV20-1	TRBJ2-7	CSATRQPKGSEQYF	TGCAGTGCTACCCGGCAGCCTAAAGGATCCGAGCAGTACTTC
-	-	TRBV2	TRBJ2-2	CASGRGRGTQNTGELFF	TGTGCCAGCGGACGGGGCAGGGGCACCCAGAACACCGGGGAGCTGTTTTTT
many	-	TRBV6-5	TRBJ2-7	CASTSGSYEQYF	TGTGCCAGCACCTCGGGCTCCTACGAGCAGTACTTC